This T cell receptor (beta chain) was sequenced for a study of shared clonotypes between healthy human individuals. Study-wide findings and caveats: Sequencing of the sorted subsets was shown by rarefaction to be incomplete despite large depth. Larger estimated richness was generally recorded for naive subsets relative to memory subsets.

A note on this clone: The antigen is not known.

Assay used: immunoSEQ multiplex PCR; TCRdb lists only in-frame clones, some missing. The table has about 2.4 million clones, over 85% seen once. Sequencing input: naive CD4+ T cells from PBMCs. The sample's subset: CD45RA+ positively selected. The origin of this receptor is a man younger than 35 in good health. Some clones in this sample may be carry-over from other donors' samples.

Here the CDR3 DNA reads TGTGCCAGCAGGAGGGACAGGCAAACTAACACTGAAGCTTTCTTT. Translation: CASRRDRQTNTEAFF. This chain connects TRBV6-1 to TRBJ1-1; the match to TRBD1 covers 8 bases. The junction had 8 bases not matched to a gene; V was cut back by 6 bases and J by 2 bases. Germline V gene sequence: CDR1 MNHNS, CDR2 SASEGT. The CDR3 extends over 15 amino acids.